This is a list of T cell receptor beta chains from one sample in a study of vaccination and CD4 T cells after COVID-19. Their antigen targets remain unknown. TCRdb independently ran MiXCR on the PCR reads; one entry per CDR3 protein. Here the sample spans fewer than 6,000 distinct CDR3 sequences, 21% being singletons. The sample comprised CD4+ T cells from blood, cultured in vitro. The receptors derive from a human donor who had recovered from COVID-19. The conserved cysteine and the conserved F or W are not part of the CDR3 here. The size of a clone is reported for some rows only, either as once, few or many, or as a class for expanded clones.

j_call clone_size v_call cdr3_aa
TRBJ1-1 . TRBV18 ASSSTGGNMNTEAF
TRBJ1-3 . TRBV2 ASSERQYNTIY
TRBJ1-2 . TRBV20-1 SAREPSGLGYT
TRBJ1-2 . TRBV7-9 ASSLASLGRRGYT
TRBJ2-5 . TRBV7-7 ASSLEYQSGHQETQY
TRBJ2-7 . TRBV29-1 SVGGREQY
TRBJ2-7 . TRBV5-1 ASSASGGQDEQY
TRBJ1-5 medium-sized TRBV7-6 ASQGGSNQPQH
TRBJ2-1 . TRBV6-1 ASSSSSGGLYNEQF
TRBJ1-1 few TRBV5-1 ASSPPGTITEAF
TRBJ1-6 medium-sized TRBV14 ASRGLGSPLH
TRBJ2-2 . TRBV10-3 AISESKVTGELF
TRBJ1-2 medium-sized TRBV7-9 ASSSGTGQRYGYT
TRBJ2-3 few TRBV6-1 ASSRGGGGLGDTQY
TRBJ1-1 medium-sized TRBV20-1 SARAPEWATEAF
TRBJ1-4 once TRBV4-1 ASSHSGQGGNEKLF
TRBJ1-1 once TRBV3-1 ASSRPGGFTEAF
TRBJ2-5 few TRBV5-6 ASSLASGWETQY
TRBJ2-5 medium-sized TRBV2 AFQPVRTQETQY
TRBJ2-7 few TRBV30 AWSGDIPYEQY
TRBJ2-6 once TRBV6-5 ASGYRDLSWGASGANVLT
TRBJ2-2 . TRBV7-3 ASSLSQGANTGELF
TRBJ2-4 few TRBV20-1 SARQDRGRSKNIQY
TRBJ2-7 . TRBV7-8 ASSLRASGEQY
TRBJ1-2 . TRBV7-8 ASSLALTGIGNYGYT
TRBJ1-3 few TRBV6-1 ASSITGGVGSGNTIY
TRBJ1-6 . TRBV6-1 AGRDSYNSPLH
TRBJ2-3 few TRBV20-1 SAEDRGLFRSTDTQY
TRBJ2-3 few TRBV10-3 AISEWSGSTDTQY